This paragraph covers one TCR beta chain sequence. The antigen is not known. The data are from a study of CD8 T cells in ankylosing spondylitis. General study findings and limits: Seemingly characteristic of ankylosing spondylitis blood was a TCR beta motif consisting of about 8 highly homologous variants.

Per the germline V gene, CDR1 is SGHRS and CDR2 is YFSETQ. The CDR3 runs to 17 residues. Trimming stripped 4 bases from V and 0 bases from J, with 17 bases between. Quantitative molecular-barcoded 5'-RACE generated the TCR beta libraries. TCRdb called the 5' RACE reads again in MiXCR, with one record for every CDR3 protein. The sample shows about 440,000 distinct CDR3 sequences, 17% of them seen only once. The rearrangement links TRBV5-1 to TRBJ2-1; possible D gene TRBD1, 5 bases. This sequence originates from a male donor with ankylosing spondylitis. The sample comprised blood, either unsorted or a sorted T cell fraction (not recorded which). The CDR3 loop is CASSPNAQTVSYNEQFF. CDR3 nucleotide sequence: TGCGCCAGCAGCCCAAATGCCCAGACAGTCTCCTACAATGAGCAGTTCTTC.